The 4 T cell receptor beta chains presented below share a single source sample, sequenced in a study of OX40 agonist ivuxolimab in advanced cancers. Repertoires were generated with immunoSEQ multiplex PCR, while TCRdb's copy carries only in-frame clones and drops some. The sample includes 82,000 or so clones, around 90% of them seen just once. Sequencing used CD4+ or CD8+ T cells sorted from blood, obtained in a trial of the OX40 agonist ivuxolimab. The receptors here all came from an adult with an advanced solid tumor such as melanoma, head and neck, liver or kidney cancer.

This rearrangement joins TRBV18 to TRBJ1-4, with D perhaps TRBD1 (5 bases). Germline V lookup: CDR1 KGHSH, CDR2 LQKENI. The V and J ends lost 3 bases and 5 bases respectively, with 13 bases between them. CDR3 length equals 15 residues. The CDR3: CASSPQSRVNEKLFF. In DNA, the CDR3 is TGTGCCAGCTCACCTCAGAGCAGGGTGAATGAAAAACTGTTTTTT.

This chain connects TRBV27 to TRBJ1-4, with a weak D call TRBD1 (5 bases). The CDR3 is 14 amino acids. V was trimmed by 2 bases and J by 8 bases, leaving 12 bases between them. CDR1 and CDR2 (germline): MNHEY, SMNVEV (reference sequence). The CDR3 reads CASSLGGLGEKLFF. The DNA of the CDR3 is TGTGCCAGCAGTTTAGGGGGGTTGGGGGAAAAACTGTTTTTT.

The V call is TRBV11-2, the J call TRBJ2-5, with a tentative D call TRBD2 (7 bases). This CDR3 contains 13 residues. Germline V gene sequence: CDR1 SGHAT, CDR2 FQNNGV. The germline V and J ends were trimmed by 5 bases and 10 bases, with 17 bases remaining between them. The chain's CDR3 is CASSPPAGEGQYF. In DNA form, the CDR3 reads TGTGCCAGCAGCCCCCCGGCAGGGGAGGGCCAGTACTTC.

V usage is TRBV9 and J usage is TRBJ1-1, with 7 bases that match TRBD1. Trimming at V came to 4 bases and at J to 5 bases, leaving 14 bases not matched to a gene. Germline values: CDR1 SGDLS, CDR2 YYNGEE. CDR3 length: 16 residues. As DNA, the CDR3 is TGTGCCAGCAGCCTAGGGGGAGACAGGGTTGCGACTGAAGCTTTCTTT. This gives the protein CASSLGGDRVATEAFF.